This TCR beta chain was captured in a study of shared clonotypes between healthy human individuals. The data were produced by immunoSEQ multiplex PCR, yet TCRdb's version contains in-frame clones alone and is incomplete. In the table there are around 990,000 clones, about 72% of which are singletons. CDR1 and CDR2 from the germline V gene are SGHTA and FQGNSA. The V gene lost 5 bases and the J gene lost 0 bases, with 16 bases spanning the gap. The CDR3 sequence is 16 residues long. Sequenced material: memory CD4+ T cells from PBMCs. Described subset: CD45RA-negative fraction. This chain links TRBV7-2 with TRBJ1-2; tentative D call: TRBD1 (5 bases). The TCR was taken from a man younger than 35 in good health. Some clones in this sample may be carry-over from other donors' samples. The CDR3 loop is CASSPGPTRANYGYTF. The CDR3, as DNA: TGTGCCAGCAGCCCCGGCCCCACCAGGGCTAACTATGGCTACACCTTC.